The following is a T cell receptor beta chain sequence with its context. Its specificity is not known. These data come from a study of graft-versus-host responses after intestinal transplantation. The germline V and J ends were trimmed by 4 bases and 10 bases, with 15 bases remaining between them. The CDR3 sequence is 13 residues long. Germline V lookup: CDR1 SGDLS, CDR2 YYNGEE. The data were produced by immunoSEQ multiplex PCR, yet TCRdb's version contains in-frame clones alone and is incomplete. This sample has roughly 96,000 clones, with 91% found just once. The sample was unstimulated CD8+ T cells sorted from spleen or lymph node cells, taken before intestinal transplant. The gene calls are TRBV9 and TRBJ2-1; tentatively, D is TRBD2 (5 bases). The receptor was isolated from a human donor who received an intestinal transplant. The CDR3 region has the DNA TGTGCCAGCAGCCTAAAATCAGGAGGCGAGCAGTTCTTC. This translates into CASSLKSGGEQFF.